These 20 T cell receptor beta chains share one sample of origin, sequenced in a study of Graves' ophthalmopathy and Graves' hyperthyroidism. Amplifying from RNA transcripts, the study obtained TCR beta CDR3 regions. A first-round RT-PCR used HTBI primers, followed by a second-round multiplex PCR. TCRdb redid the calling of the multiplex PCR reads with MiXCR, one entry per CDR3 protein. The data hold roughly 410,000 distinct CDR3 sequences, with 15% observed a single time. Sequenced input: peripheral blood. These receptors were taken from a woman aged 18-29 years with stable Graves' hyperthyroidism.

This clonotype was counted a few times. J is TRBJ1-5 and V is TRBV5-1, with D tentatively TRBD1 (6 bases). This CDR3 has 17 amino acids. The V gene lost 0 bases and the J gene lost 0 bases, with 13 bases spanning the gap. Germline V gene sequence: CDR1 SGHRS, CDR2 YFSETQ. The CDR3 sequence is CASSLGAGTHSNQPQHF. The CDR3 DNA reads as TGCGCCAGCAGCTTGGGGGCCGGGACACATAGCAATCAGCCCCAGCATTTT.

The V and J genes are TRBV20-1 and TRBJ1-2; 9 bases fit TRBD1. The germline CDR1 and CDR2 sequences are DFQATT and SNEGSKA (reference sequence). This CDR3 spans 13 amino acids. After removal of 5 bases from V and 5 bases from J, the junction contained 6 bases not matched to a gene. CDR3 sequence reads: CSARTGGRYGYTF. For the CDR3, the DNA is TGCAGTGCTCGCACAGGGGGCCGATATGGCTACACCTTC.

This clonotype has at least ten counts. The chain uses TRBV20-1 and TRBJ2-2; 8 positions agree with TRBD2. The germline V gene has CDR1 DFQATT and CDR2 SNEGSKA (reference sequence). V shed 0 bases and J 5 bases; nucleotides not matched to a gene: 5. CDR3 size: 15 residues. The CDR3 protein is CSARDLRLATGELFF. DNA of the CDR3: TGCAGTGCTAGAGATTTGAGACTAGCGACCGGGGAGCTGTTTTTT.

This clonotype appeared a few times. The CDR3 DNA reads as TGTGCCAGCAGCTTGATGAGGGCGGGGCAGAACACTGAAGCTTTCTTT. This sequence encodes CASSLMRAGQNTEAFF. The chain uses TRBV7-8 and TRBJ1-1, with D possibly being TRBD1 (5 bases). CDR1 and CDR2 from the germline V gene are SGHVS and FQNEAQ. The CDR3 consists of 16 residues. The V end was cut by 3 bases, the J end by 1 base, with 15 bases between.

The chain couples TRBV6-1 to TRBJ2-2; tentatively, D is TRBD1 (6 bases). The V end was cut by 5 bases, the J end by 4 bases, with 17 bases between. The CDR3 runs to 16 residues. Germline assignment: CDR1 MNHNS and CDR2 SASEGT. Here the CDR3 reads CASSRTARLGTGELFF. The DNA of the CDR3 is TGTGCCAGCAGTCGGACAGCCCGACTGGGCACCGGGGAGCTGTTTTTT.

The rearrangement links TRBV5-1 to TRBJ2-1; D possibly corresponds to TRBD2 (6 bases). The CDR3 contains 17 residues. Deletions cut 1 base from V and 0 bases from J, with 14 bases between. Germline V lookup: CDR1 SGHRS, CDR2 YFSETQ. The CDR3 is CASSLSGGVSSYNEQFF. The CDR3, as DNA: TGCGCCAGCAGCTTGTCGGGCGGGGTGAGCTCCTACAATGAGCAGTTCTTC.

This clonotype was counted between two and nine times. The chain is built from TRBV11-1 and TRBJ1-2; D remains ambiguous. Trimming stripped 2 bases from V and 4 bases from J, with 8 bases between. The CDR3 has 13 residues. From germline, CDR1 is SGHAT and CDR2 FQDESV (reference sequence). CDR3 DNA: TGTGCCAGCAGCTTAAGGAACGCCTATGGCTACACCTTC. Protein product: CASSLRNAYGYTF.

This clonotype occurred many times. CDR3 DNA: TGTGCCAGTGGACGACAGGGAGGATCACCCCTCCACTTT. Translating it yields CASGRQGGSPLHF. The chain combines TRBV19 with TRBJ1-6, with 7 bases that match TRBD1. The CDR3 spans 13 residues. With 8 bases clipped from V and 10 bases from J, the junction kept 8 bases outside the gene matches. In germline, CDR1 is LNHDA, CDR2 SQIVND (reference sequence).

This clonotype was seen ten or more times. The gene calls are TRBV27 and TRBJ1-1; D gene ambiguous. The CDR3 has 13 amino acids. Deletions cut 0 bases from V and 10 bases from J, with 12 bases between. Germline values: CDR1 MNHEY, CDR2 SMNVEV (reference sequence). The CDR3 DNA reads TGTGCCAGCAGTTTATCCTCAGGATCGAGAGCTTTCTTT. Its protein product is CASSLSSGSRAFF.

This clonotype was observed a handful of times. This chain uses TRBV18 with TRBJ2-5; D not resolved. The CDR3 has 12 residues. V gave up 5 bases and J gave up 4 bases, with 8 bases separating them. Germline V CDR1 and CDR2: KGHSH, LQKENI. CDR3 amino acids: CASSKTGETQYF. CDR3 DNA: TGTGCCAGCTCAAAGACGGGAGAGACCCAGTACTTC.

This clonotype has a count of ten or more. The chain has TRBV12-3 or TRBV12-4 and TRBJ1-5, with D perhaps TRBD1 (5 bases). The CDR3 has 14 residues. V was cut by 2 bases and J by 4 bases, with 9 bases left in between. The CDR3 sequence is CASSLTQANQPQHF. The CDR3 region has the DNA TGTGCCAGCAGTTTAACACAGGCAAATCAGCCCCAGCATTTT.

This clonotype was detected many times. This sequence joins TRBV12-3 or TRBV12-4 and TRBJ1-2; D not resolved. This CDR3 is built from 13 residues. Trimming pared 8 bases from V and 7 bases from J, leaving 17 bases between. The CDR3 region is CASAPTEGSGYTF. The CDR3 DNA is TGTGCCAGCGCCCCAACGGAAGGGAGTGGCTACACCTTC.

J is TRBJ2-5 and V is TRBV20-1; TRBD2 agrees at 11 bases. The junction had 8 bases not matched to a gene; V was cut back by 1 base and J by 7 bases. The CDR3 has 15 residues. Germline loops: CDR1 DFQATT, CDR2 SNEGSKA (reference sequence). DNA of the CDR3: TGCAGTGCTAGAGTGGGGACTAGCGGTACAAGGACCCAGTACTTC. Its protein is CSARVGTSGTRTQYF.

The chain's CDR3 is CASSIGGSPYQPQHF. Written as DNA, the CDR3 is TGTGCCAGTAGTATCGGTGGGTCGCCCTATCAGCCCCAGCATTTT. The rearrangement links TRBV19 to TRBJ1-5; D is uncertain. Germline CDR1 reads LNHDA; CDR2 reads SQIVND (reference sequence). The CDR3 runs to 15 residues. Between the trimmed V and J ends, which lost 3 bases and 5 bases, there was a span of 14 bases.

This clonotype was seen at least ten times. The chain employs TRBV11-2 and TRBJ1-1; no reliable D call. Trimming cost V 9 bases and J 0 bases, with 8 bases left between them. CDR1 and CDR2 (germline): SGHAT, FQNNGV. The CDR3 runs 12 residues. The CDR3 is CASKTLNTEAFF. As DNA, the CDR3 is TGTGCCAGTAAGACACTGAACACTGAAGCTTTCTTT.

The CDR3 region is CASSLGTGLLQPQHF. Written as DNA, the CDR3 is TGTGCCAGCAGCTTAGGGACAGGACTACTTCAGCCCCAGCATTTT. The chain is built from TRBV11-2 and TRBJ1-5; 7 nucleotides line up with TRBD1. The CDR3 is 15 residues long. The germline CDR1 and CDR2 sequences are SGHAT and FQNNGV. The ends lost 1 base at V and 6 bases at J; junction bases unmatched: 6. Supplemented by reference TRBV11-2 and TRBJ1-5, the full variable domain reads EAGVAQSPRYKIIEKRQSVAFWCNPISGHATLYWYQQILGQGPKLLIQFQNNGVVDDSQLPKDRFSAERLKGVDSTLKIQPAKLEDSAVYLCASSLGTGLLQPQHFGDGTRLSIL.

This clonotype has ten or more counts. The rearrangement joins TRBV27 to TRBJ1-2; 8 bases map to TRBD1. This CDR3 is built from 15 residues. V gave up 6 bases and J gave up 3 bases; unmatched junction bases: 9. Per the germline V gene, CDR1 is MNHEY and CDR2 is SMNVEV (reference sequence). CDR3 DNA sequence: TGTGCCAGCAGCCCGACCGGGACAGGCTACTATGGCTACACCTTC. Translated: CASSPTGTGYYGYTF.

This clonotype has a count of ten or more. The rearrangement links TRBV7-8 to TRBJ2-7, with D tentatively TRBD1 (6 bases). CDR3 size: 13 residues. The germline V and J ends were trimmed by 1 base and 4 bases, with 8 bases remaining between them. Germline-derived CDR1 and CDR2 are SGHVS and FQNEAQ. In nucleotides, the CDR3 is TGTGCCAGCAGCTTAGAGGGGGTTTACGAGCAGTACTTC. Translating it yields CASSLEGVYEQYF.

In this sample, this clonotype turned up many times. The chain couples TRBV11-2 to TRBJ2-2; D unresolved. Germline V lookup: CDR1 SGHAT, CDR2 FQNNGV. There are 13 residues in the CDR3. The ends were cut back, 3 bases at V and 1 base at J, with 3 bases in the middle. The CDR3 DNA sequence: TGTGCCAGCAGCTTCAAGAACACCGGGGAGCTGTTTTTT. Protein product: CASSFKNTGELFF.

This clonotype was seen many times. The chain recombines TRBV20-1 with TRBJ2-7; D is uncertain. Trimming cost V 0 bases and J 2 bases, with 11 bases left between them. Germline loops: CDR1 DFQATT, CDR2 SNEGSKA (reference sequence). The CDR3 has 14 amino acids. This CDR3 is CSARDAADAYEQYF. The CDR3 region has the DNA TGCAGTGCTAGAGATGCGGCCGATGCCTACGAGCAGTACTTC.